The source of this TCR beta chain is a study of shared T cell receptors in the human thymus. CDR1 is SGHVT, CDR2 SQSDAQ, per germline. This CDR3 comprises 16 residues. V lost 5 bases, J lost 1 base, and 17 bases lay in between. TCRdb keeps only in-frame clones here, not all; method: immunoSEQ multiplex PCR. The sample includes 630,000 or so clones, about 90% seen only once; the top ten take over 0.008%. This sample was shared with a second study, whose subject was human thymus T cells. That work adds: Resections removed during corrective heart surgery provided the thymus tissue used. Overlap was high between thymic repertoires from unrelated individuals, as reported in related research.

This rearrangement joins TRBV7-4 to TRBJ1-1; TRBD1 might be the D (6 bases). This clonotype was obtained from a boy in the first two years of life with a congenital heart defect. The sample comprised thymocytes. CDR3 sequence: CASSREPGEWNTEAFF. In DNA, the CDR3 is TGTGCCAGCAGCCGTGAGCCAGGGGAGTGGAACACTGAAGCTTTCTTT.